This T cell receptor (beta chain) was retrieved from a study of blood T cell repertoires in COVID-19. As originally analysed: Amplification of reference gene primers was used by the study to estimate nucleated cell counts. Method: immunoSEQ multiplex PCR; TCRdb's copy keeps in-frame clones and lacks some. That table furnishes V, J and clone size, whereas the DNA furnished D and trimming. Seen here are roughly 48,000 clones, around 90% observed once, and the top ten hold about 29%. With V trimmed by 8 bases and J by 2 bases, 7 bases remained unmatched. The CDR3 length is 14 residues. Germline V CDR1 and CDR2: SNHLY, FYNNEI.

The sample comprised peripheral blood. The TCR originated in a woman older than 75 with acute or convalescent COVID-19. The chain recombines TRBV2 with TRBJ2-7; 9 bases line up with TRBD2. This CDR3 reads CASHRTSAAYEQYF. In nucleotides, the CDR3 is TGTGCCAGCCACCGGACTAGCGCGGCCTACGAGCAGTACTTC. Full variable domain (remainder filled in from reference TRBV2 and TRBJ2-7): EPEVTQTPSHQVTQMGQEVILRCVPISNHLYFYWYRQILGQKVEFLVSFYNNEISEKSEIFDDQFSVERPDGSNFTLKIRSTKLEDSAMYFCASHRTSAAYEQYFGPGTRLTVT.